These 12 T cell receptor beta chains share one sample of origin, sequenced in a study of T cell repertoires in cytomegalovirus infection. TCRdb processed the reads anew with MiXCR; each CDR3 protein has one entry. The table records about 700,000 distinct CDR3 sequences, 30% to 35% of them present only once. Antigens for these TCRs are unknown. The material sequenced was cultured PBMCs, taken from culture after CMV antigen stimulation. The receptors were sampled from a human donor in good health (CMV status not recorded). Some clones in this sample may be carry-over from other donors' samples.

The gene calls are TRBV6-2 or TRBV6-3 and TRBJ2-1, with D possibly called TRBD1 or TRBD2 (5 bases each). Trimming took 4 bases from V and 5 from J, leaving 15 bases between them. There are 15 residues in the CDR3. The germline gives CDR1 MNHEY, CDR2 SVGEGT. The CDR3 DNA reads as TGTGCCAGCAGTTGGCGGCCCGGGGCTGACAATGAGCAGTTCTTC. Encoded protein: CASSWRPGADNEQFF.

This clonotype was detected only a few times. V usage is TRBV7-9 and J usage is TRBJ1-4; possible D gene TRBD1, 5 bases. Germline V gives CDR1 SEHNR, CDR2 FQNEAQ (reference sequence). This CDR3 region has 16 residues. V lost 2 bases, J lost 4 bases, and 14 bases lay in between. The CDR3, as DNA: TGTGCCAGCAGCTTACCCCCGGGGCAGGTTAATGAAAAACTGTTTTTT. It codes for CASSLPPGQVNEKLFF.

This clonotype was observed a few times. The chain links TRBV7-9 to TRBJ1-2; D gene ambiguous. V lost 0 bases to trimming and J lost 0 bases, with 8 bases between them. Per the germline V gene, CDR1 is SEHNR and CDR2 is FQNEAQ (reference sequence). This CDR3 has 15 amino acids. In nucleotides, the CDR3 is TGTGCCAGCAGCTTAGCGGCAGCAGCTAACTATGGCTACACCTTC. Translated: CASSLAAAANYGYTF.

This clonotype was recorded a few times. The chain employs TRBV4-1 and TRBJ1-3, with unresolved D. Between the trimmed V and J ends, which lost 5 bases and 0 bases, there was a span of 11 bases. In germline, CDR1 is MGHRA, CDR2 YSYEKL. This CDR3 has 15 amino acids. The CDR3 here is CASSAPSLSGNTIYF. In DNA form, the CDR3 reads TGCGCCAGCAGCGCCCCTTCGCTCTCTGGAAACACCATATATTTT.

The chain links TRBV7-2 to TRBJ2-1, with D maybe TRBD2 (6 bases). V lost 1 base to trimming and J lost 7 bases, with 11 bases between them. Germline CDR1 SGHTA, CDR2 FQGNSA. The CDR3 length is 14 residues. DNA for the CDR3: TGTGCCAGCAGCTTAGTTGGGCTAGCGAATGAGCAGTTCTTC. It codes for CASSLVGLANEQFF.

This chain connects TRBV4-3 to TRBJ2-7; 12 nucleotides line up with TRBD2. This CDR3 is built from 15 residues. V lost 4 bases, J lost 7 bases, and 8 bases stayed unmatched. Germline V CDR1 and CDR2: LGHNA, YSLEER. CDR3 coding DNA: TGCGCCAGCAGCCCCGGACTAGCGGGGCGGGGGGAGCAGTACTTC. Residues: CASSPGLAGRGEQYF.

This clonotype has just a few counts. DNA of the CDR3: TGTGCCACCGCCAAGGCGGGGGCTCCTCAAGAGCAGTTCTTC. Encoded protein: CATAKAGAPQEQFF. V gene TRBV10-3 combines with J gene TRBJ2-1, with D perhaps TRBD2 (7 bases). Trimming took off 10 bases at V and 10 bases at J, with 23 bases between the two ends. The V gene's germline CDR1 is ENHRY and CDR2 SYGVKD. This CDR3 is built from 14 residues.

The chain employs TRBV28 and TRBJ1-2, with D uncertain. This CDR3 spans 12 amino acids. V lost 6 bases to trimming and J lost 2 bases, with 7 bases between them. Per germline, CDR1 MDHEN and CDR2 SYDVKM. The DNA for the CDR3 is TGTGCCAGCAGGCTGGCGAACTATGGCTACACCTTC. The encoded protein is CASRLANYGYTF.

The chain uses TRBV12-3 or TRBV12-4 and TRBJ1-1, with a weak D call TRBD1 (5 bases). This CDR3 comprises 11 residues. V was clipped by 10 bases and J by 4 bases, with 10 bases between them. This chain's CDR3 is CATWGGTEAFF. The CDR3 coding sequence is TGTGCCACCTGGGGGGGCACTGAAGCTTTCTTT.

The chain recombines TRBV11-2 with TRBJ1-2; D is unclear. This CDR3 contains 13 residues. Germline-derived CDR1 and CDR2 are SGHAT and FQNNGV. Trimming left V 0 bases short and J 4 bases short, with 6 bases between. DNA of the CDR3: TGTGCCAGCAGCTTAGAGGCCTTCTATGGCTACACCTTC. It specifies CASSLEAFYGYTF.

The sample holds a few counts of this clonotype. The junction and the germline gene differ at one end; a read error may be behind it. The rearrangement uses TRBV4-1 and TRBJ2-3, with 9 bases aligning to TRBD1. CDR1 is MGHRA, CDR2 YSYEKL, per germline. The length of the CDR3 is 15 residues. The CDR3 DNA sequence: TGTGCCAGCAGCCCTCGACAGGGGGACACAGATACGCAGTATTTT. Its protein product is CASSPRQGDTDTQYF.

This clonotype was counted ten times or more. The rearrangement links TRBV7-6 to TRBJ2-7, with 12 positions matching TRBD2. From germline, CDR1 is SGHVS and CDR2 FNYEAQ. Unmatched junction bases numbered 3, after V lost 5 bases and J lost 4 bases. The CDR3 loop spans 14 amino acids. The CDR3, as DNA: TGTGCCAGCAGCGAAGGACTAGCGGGGTACGAGCAGTACTTC. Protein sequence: CASSEGLAGYEQYF.